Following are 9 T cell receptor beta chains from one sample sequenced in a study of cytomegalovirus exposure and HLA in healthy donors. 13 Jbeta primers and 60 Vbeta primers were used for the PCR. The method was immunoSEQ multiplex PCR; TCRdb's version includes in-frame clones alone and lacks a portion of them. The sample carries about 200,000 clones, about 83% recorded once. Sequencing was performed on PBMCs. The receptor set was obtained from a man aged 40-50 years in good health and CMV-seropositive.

CDR3 loop: CASSLAGGQGADQPQHF. CDR3 coding DNA: TGTGCCAGCAGCTTGGCAGGGGGACAGGGGGCCGATCAGCCCCAGCATTTT. The chain couples TRBV5-8 to TRBJ1-5, with TRBD1 matching 12 bases. With V trimmed by 0 bases and J by 5 bases, 6 bases remained unmatched. The CDR3 consists of 17 residues. Looked up from germline, CDR1 is SGHTS and CDR2 is YDEGEE. Full variable domain (remainder filled in from reference TRBV5-8 and TRBJ1-5): EAGVTQSPTHLIKTRGQQATLRCSPISGHTSVYWYQQALGLGLQFLLWYDEGEERNRGNFPPRFSGRQFPNYSSELNVNALELEDSALYLCASSLAGGQGADQPQHFGDGTRLSIL.

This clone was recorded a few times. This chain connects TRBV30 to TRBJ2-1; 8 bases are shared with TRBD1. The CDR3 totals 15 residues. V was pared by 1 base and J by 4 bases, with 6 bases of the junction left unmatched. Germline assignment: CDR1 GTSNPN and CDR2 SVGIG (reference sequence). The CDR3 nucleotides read TGTGCCTGGAGTGCCGGGACAGGCGATTACAATGAGCAGTTCTTC. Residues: CAWSAGTGDYNEQFF.

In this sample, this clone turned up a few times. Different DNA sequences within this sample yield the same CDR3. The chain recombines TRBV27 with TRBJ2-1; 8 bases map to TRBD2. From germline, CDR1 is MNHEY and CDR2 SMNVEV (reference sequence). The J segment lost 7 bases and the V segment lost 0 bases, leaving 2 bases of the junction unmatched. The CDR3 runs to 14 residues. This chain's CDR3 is CASSLSASGNEQFF. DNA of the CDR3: TGTGCCAGCAGTTTATCGGCTAGCGGGAATGAGCAGTTCTTC.

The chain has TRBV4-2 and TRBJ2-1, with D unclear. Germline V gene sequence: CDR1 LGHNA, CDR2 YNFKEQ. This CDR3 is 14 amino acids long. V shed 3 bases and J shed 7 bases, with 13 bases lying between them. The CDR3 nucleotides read TGTGCCAGCAGCCAGGTCCTGGCTGTGAATGAGCAGTTCTTC. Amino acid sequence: CASSQVLAVNEQFF.

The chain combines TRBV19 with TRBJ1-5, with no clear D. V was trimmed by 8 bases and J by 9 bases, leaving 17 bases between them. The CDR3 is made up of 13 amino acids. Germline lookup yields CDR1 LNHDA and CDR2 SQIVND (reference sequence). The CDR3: CASSPPGIPPQHF. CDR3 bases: TGTGCCAGTTCCCCCCCGGGGATCCCGCCCCAGCATTTT. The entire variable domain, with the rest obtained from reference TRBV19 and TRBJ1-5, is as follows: DGGITQSPKYLFRKEGQNVTLSCEQNLNHDAMYWYRQDPGQGLRLIYYSQIVNDFQKGDIAEGYSVSREKKESFPLTVTSAQKNPTAFYLCASSPPGIPPQHFGDGTRLSIL.

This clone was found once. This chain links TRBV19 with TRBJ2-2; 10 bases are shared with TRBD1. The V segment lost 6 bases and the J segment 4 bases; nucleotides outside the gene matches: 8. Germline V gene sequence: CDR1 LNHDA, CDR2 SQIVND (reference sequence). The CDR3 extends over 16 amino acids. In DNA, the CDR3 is TGTGCCAGTAGAGCCGGGACAGGGGTGGGCACCGGGGAGCTGTTTTTT. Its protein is CASRAGTGVGTGELFF. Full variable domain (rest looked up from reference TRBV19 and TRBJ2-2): DGGITQSPKYLFRKEGQNVTLSCEQNLNHDAMYWYRQDPGQGLRLIYYSQIVNDFQKGDIAEGYSVSREKKESFPLTVTSAQKNPTAFYLCASRAGTGVGTGELFFGEGSRLTVL.

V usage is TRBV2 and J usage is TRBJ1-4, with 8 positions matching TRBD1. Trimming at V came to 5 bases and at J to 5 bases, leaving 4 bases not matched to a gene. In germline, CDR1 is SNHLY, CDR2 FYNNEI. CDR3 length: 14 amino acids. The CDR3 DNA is TGTGCCAGCAGTCCGGACAGGGTCAATGAAAAACTGTTTTTT. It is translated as CASSPDRVNEKLFF.

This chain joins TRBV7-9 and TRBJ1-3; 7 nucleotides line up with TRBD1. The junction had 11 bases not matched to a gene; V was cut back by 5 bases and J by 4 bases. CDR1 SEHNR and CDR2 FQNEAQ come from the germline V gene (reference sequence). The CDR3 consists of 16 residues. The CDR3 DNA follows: TGTGCCAGCAGCCCCCGCTCGACAGGGCCAGGAAACACCATATATTTT. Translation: CASSPRSTGPGNTIYF.

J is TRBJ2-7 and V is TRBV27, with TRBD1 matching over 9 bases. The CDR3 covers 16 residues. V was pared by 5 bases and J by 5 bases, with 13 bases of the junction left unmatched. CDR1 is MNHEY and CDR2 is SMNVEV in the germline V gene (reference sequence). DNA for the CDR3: TGTGCCAGCAGTCTCTCTCCCGGGACAGGGAGTGACGAGCAGTACTTC. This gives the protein CASSLSPGTGSDEQYF.